Judged by abundance, the clone carrying this T cell receptor beta chain is medium-sized (0.01 to 0.1%). The antigen is not known. V lost 5 bases and J lost 2, with 13 bases in between. Germline V gene data show CDR1 as MNHEY and CDR2 as SVGAGI. The CDR3 extends over 14 amino acids. The sample comes from a study of cytomegalovirus exposure and HLA in healthy donors. Study results and limitations: Most observed TCR sequences were rare, whereas some public TCRs were detected in many donors.

The validation cohort, a group of under 150 subjects, included the donors and was separate from the roughly 670-subject first cohort. The method was immunoSEQ multiplex PCR; TCRdb's version includes in-frame clones alone and lacks a portion of them. In the table there are some 140,000 clones, 65% to 90% of which are singletons. The rearrangement links TRBV6-5 to TRBJ2-7; a possible D gene is TRBD1 (5 bases). The TCR originated in a man aged 18 to 35 in good health and CMV-seropositive. Sequencing used PBMCs. The CDR3 spells CASSPSDNPYEQYF. The CDR3 bases are TGTGCCAGCAGTCCCTCGGACAATCCCTACGAGCAGTACTTC.